These 24 T cell receptor beta chains share one sample of origin, sequenced in a study of cytomegalovirus exposure and HLA in healthy donors (dated by TCRdb to the late 2010s). Libraries were built with the immunoSEQ multiplex PCR assay. A mixture of 60 forward primers for TCR Vbeta segments and 13 reverse primers for TCR Jbeta segments was used in the multiplex PCR. As stored in TCRdb, this immuneACCESS dataset retains in-frame rearrangements with V and J assigned. A fraction of the clones does not appear; measured against another copy, unresolved V genes explain less than half of the discrepancy, and the remainder lacks a known reason. Within this sample are 200,000 to 250,000 clones, with 65% to 80% of them counted one time only. The ten largest make up about 1.7% of the sample. Sequences were obtained from PBMCs. These receptors were taken from a man in his fifties in good health and CMV-seronegative.

This clone has just a few counts. The chain employs TRBV5-8 and TRBJ2-2; 7 bases line up with TRBD2. Germline trimming cut 6 bases from V and 5 bases from J; bases unmatched to any gene: 10. Germline V gene sequence: CDR1 SGHTS, CDR2 YDEGEE. The CDR3 contains 15 residues. This chain's CDR3 is CASNPRGGRTGELFF. The CDR3 bases are TGTGCCAGCAACCCCCGGGGAGGGAGAACCGGGGAGCTGTTTTTT.

J is TRBJ2-6 and V is TRBV9; D uncertain. Germline assignment: CDR1 SGDLS and CDR2 YYNGEE. This CDR3 contains 15 residues. V was pared by 4 bases and J by 0 bases, with 8 bases between. The CDR3 loop reads CASSFRFSGANVLTF. The CDR3 DNA reads as TGTGCCAGCAGCTTCCGGTTCTCTGGGGCCAACGTCCTGACTTTC.

V and J are TRBV19 and TRBJ1-2; 8 bases line up with TRBD1. J lost 4 bases, V lost 8 bases, and 9 bases had no gene match. The CDR3 totals 14 residues. Germline CDR1 is LNHDA and CDR2 is SQIVND (reference sequence). CDR3 sequence reads: CASGGQGKPYGYTF. The CDR3 region has the DNA TGTGCCAGTGGTGGACAGGGTAAACCCTATGGCTACACCTTC.

As DNA, the CDR3 is TGTGCCAGCAGCCCTTCCACGGGACAGAACTACGAGCAGTACTTC. As protein: CASSPSTGQNYEQYF. The chain has TRBV4-2 and TRBJ2-7, with 7 bases aligning to TRBD1. J gave up 3 bases and V 4 bases, and 9 bases lay outside the gene matches. In germline, CDR1 is LGHNA, CDR2 YNFKEQ. This CDR3 spans 15 amino acids.

The V and J genes are TRBV4-1 and TRBJ2-1; 11 bases are a match to TRBD2. This CDR3 has 16 residues. The J segment lost 8 bases and the V segment lost 1 base, leaving 7 bases of the junction unmatched. Looked up from germline, CDR1 is MGHRA and CDR2 is YSYEKL. The CDR3 loop reads CASSQAPLAGVDEQFF. The DNA of the CDR3 is TGCGCCAGCAGCCAAGCTCCACTAGCGGGAGTTGATGAGCAGTTCTTC.

This chain links TRBV11-3 with TRBJ2-7; possible D gene TRBD2, 5 bases. Germline CDR1 is SGHNT and CDR2 is YENEEA. Trimming took 0 bases from V and 3 from J, leaving 24 bases between them. The CDR3 contains 19 residues. CDR3 sequence reads: CASSLDHLRSGKRDYEQYF. CDR3 sequence (DNA): TGTGCCAGCAGCTTAGATCACCTCCGCTCGGGGAAACGAGACTACGAGCAGTACTTC.

This clone was picked up a small number of times. V gene TRBV10-3 combines with J gene TRBJ2-1, with TRBD2 identical over 15 bases. The CDR3 contains 17 residues. V lost 6 bases and J lost 6; bases outside the gene matches: 9. Germline-derived CDR1 and CDR2 are ENHRY and SYGVKD. CDR3 coding DNA: TGTGCCATCAGCGCCGGACTAGCGGGAGGGAGGAGCAATGAGCAGTTCTTC. This translates into CAISAGLAGGRSNEQFF.

This clone was seen a few times. This chain links TRBV11-2 with TRBJ2-7; 7 bases map to TRBD1. After removal of 1 base from V and 5 bases from J, the junction contained 8 bases not matched to a gene. CDR3 length: 15 amino acids. Germline V gene lookup returns CDR1 SGHAT and CDR2 FQNNGV. The CDR3 spells CASSLGYGTVNEQYF. DNA of the CDR3: TGTGCCAGCAGCTTAGGTTATGGGACAGTCAACGAGCAGTACTTC.

The V gene is TRBV5-4, the J gene TRBJ2-1; TRBD1 matches at 7 bases. The CDR3 consists of 14 residues. V shed 9 bases, J shed 5 bases, and the junction held 11 bases outside the gene matches. In germline, CDR1 is SGHNT, CDR2 YYREEE (reference sequence). This CDR3 is CATPTATGNNEQFF. The CDR3 region has the DNA TGTGCCACCCCGACGGCGACAGGGAACAATGAGCAGTTCTTC.

This rearrangement joins TRBV30 to TRBJ2-5, with TRBD2 matching 8 bases. In germline, CDR1 is GTSNPN, CDR2 SVGIG (reference sequence). The CDR3 length is 16 residues. The V gene end was trimmed by 2 bases and the J gene end by 4 bases; junction bases not matched to a gene: 12. The CDR3 protein is CAWSPHGSGKGETQYF. The CDR3 DNA follows: TGTGCCTGGAGTCCCCATGGTAGCGGGAAAGGAGAGACCCAGTACTTC.

The chain uses TRBV4-1 and TRBJ2-7, with a tentative D call TRBD2 (6 bases). Germline loops: CDR1 MGHRA, CDR2 YSYEKL. Trimming removed 2 bases from V and 3 bases from J, with 20 bases in between. CDR3 length: 17 residues. The CDR3: CASSQFSSLGRDYEQYF. In nucleotides, the CDR3 is TGCGCCAGCAGCCAATTTTCATCATTAGGGCGGGACTACGAGCAGTACTTC.

The rearrangement links TRBV28 to TRBJ2-7, with 10 bases lining up with TRBD2. The CDR3 consists of 17 residues. Germline V gives CDR1 MDHEN, CDR2 SYDVKM. V lost 4 bases, J lost 1 base, and 10 bases stayed unmatched. The CDR3: CASSSPLAGVLSYEQYF. For the CDR3, the DNA is TGTGCCAGCAGTTCGCCTCTAGCGGGAGTTTTGTCCTACGAGCAGTACTTC.

The chain joins TRBV9 to TRBJ2-2, with TRBD1 matching over 7 bases. With 3 bases clipped from V and 2 bases from J, the junction kept 10 bases outside the gene matches. CDR3 size: 17 residues. Per germline, CDR1 SGDLS and CDR2 YYNGEE. The CDR3 DNA is TGTGCCAGCAGCGGGATGGGGGACAGAGTTAACACCGGGGAGCTGTTTTTT. This encodes CASSGMGDRVNTGELFF.

The J gene is TRBJ2-3, the V gene TRBV28; D perhaps matches TRBD1 (6 bases). Germline V gene lookup returns CDR1 MDHEN and CDR2 SYDVKM. This CDR3 is 15 amino acids long. V was trimmed by 6 bases and J by 4 bases, leaving 17 bases between them. The DNA of the CDR3 is TGTGCCAGCAGAAGTCAGGGGAGTGGGGCAGATACGCAGTATTTT. Its protein product is CASRSQGSGADTQYF. Full variable domain (remainder filled in from reference TRBV28 and TRBJ2-3): DVKVTQSSRYLVKRTGEKVFLECVQDMDHENMFWYRQDPGLGLRLIYFSYDVKMKEKGDIPEGYSVSREKKERFSLILESASTNQTSMYLCASRSQGSGADTQYFGPGTRLTVL.

V gene TRBV18 combines with J gene TRBJ2-2, with D possibly TRBD1 on 5 matching bases. The ends were cut back, 5 bases at V and 2 bases at J, with 9 bases in the middle. CDR3 size: 14 residues. Germline CDR1 reads KGHSH; CDR2 reads LQKENI. The CDR3: CASSSDSNTGELFF. DNA of the CDR3: TGTGCCAGCTCATCTGACAGTAACACCGGGGAGCTGTTTTTT.

The chain uses TRBV5-1 and TRBJ2-5; no firm D call. Trimming took off 2 bases at V and 13 bases at J, with 12 bases between the two ends. CDR3 length: 11 residues. The germline V gene has CDR1 SGHRS and CDR2 YFSETQ. The CDR3 sequence: CASSFAGRSYF. In DNA, the CDR3 is TGCGCCAGCAGCTTCGCAGGCCGCTCGTACTTC.

In this sample, this clone turned up once. V and J are TRBV19 and TRBJ1-5; 8 positions match TRBD1. Germline-derived CDR1 and CDR2 are LNHDA and SQIVND (reference sequence). V lost 4 bases and J lost 7; bases outside the gene matches: 15. The length of the CDR3 is 17 residues. In nucleotides, the CDR3 is TGTGCCAGTAGTAGCGATTACCTCCGGGACAGGCGGCAGCCCCAGCATTTT. Its protein is CASSSDYLRDRRQPQHF. The variable domain in full, completed from reference TRBV19 and TRBJ1-5, reads DGGITQSPKYLFRKEGQNVTLSCEQNLNHDAMYWYRQDPGQGLRLIYYSQIVNDFQKGDIAEGYSVSREKKESFPLTVTSAQKNPTAFYLCASSSDYLRDRRQPQHFGDGTRLSIL.

V is TRBV27 and J is TRBJ2-1; 10 positions agree with TRBD2. The germline CDR1 and CDR2 sequences are MNHEY and SMNVEV (reference sequence). CDR3 length: 15 amino acids. V lost 2 bases and J lost 6; bases outside the gene matches: 4. CDR3 DNA sequence: TGTGCCAGCAGTTTACTAGCGGGGGCGGGCAATGAGCAGTTCTTC. It is translated as CASSLLAGAGNEQFF.

The chain employs TRBV30 and TRBJ2-6; TRBD2 agrees at 11 bases. Trimming cost V 6 bases and J 0 bases; bases outside gene matches: 1. The CDR3 loop spans 15 amino acids. In germline, CDR1 is GTSNPN, CDR2 SVGIG (reference sequence). CDR3 protein: CACGLAGSGANVLTF. For the CDR3, the DNA is TGTGCCTGTGGACTAGCGGGCTCTGGGGCCAACGTCCTGACTTTC.

The chain employs TRBV23-1 and TRBJ2-6, with 10 bases that match TRBD2. TRBV23-1 qualifies as an ORF whose function is uncertain. The CDR3 contains 17 residues. Unmatched junction bases numbered 10, after V lost 7 bases and J lost 4 bases. The CDR3 nucleotides read TGCGCCAGCACCCCTAGCGGGAGCCGGGGGGGGGCCAACGTCCTGACTTTC. Amino acids: CASTPSGSRGGANVLTF.

The chain uses TRBV6-5 and TRBJ2-2, with 9 bases identical to TRBD1. The germline V gene encodes CDR1 MNHEY and CDR2 SVGAGI. CDR3 length: 16 residues. V lost 4 bases and J lost 1; bases outside the gene matches: 4. The CDR3 region has the DNA TGTGCCAGCAGTTCATGGACAGGGGTGAACACCGGGGAGCTGTTTTTT. Its protein is CASSSWTGVNTGELFF.

V and J are TRBV11-2 and TRBJ2-5; possibly TRBD2 for D (5 bases). Germline values: CDR1 SGHAT, CDR2 FQNNGV. The V gene lost 2 bases and the J gene lost 2 bases, with 9 bases spanning the gap. The length of the CDR3 is 14 residues. The CDR3 region is CASSLSRAQETQYF. The CDR3 bases are TGTGCCAGCAGCTTATCGCGGGCGCAAGAGACCCAGTACTTC.

The J gene is TRBJ2-3, the V gene TRBV5-1, with D uncertain. CDR3 length: 14 residues. CDR1 is SGHRS and CDR2 is YFSETQ in the germline V gene. With 0 bases removed from V and 5 bases from J, the gap between germline ends came to 10 bases. CDR3 amino acids: CASSLESSEDTQYF. For the CDR3, the DNA is TGCGCCAGCAGCTTGGAATCCAGCGAAGATACGCAGTATTTT. The full variable domain, rest sourced from reference TRBV5-1 and TRBJ2-3, is KAGVTQTPRYLIKTRGQQVTLSCSPISGHRSVSWYQQTPGQGLQFLFEYFSETQRNKGNFPGRFSGRQFSNSRSEMNVSTLELGDSALYLCASSLESSEDTQYFGPGTRLTVL.

V usage is TRBV27 and J usage is TRBJ2-7; TRBD2 aligns across 10 bases. Unmatched junction bases numbered 8, after V lost 8 bases and J lost 4 bases. The germline gives CDR1 MNHEY, CDR2 SMNVEV (reference sequence). The CDR3 sequence is 14 residues long. This CDR3 is CASARGLAIYEQYF. The CDR3 DNA reads as TGTGCCAGCGCCCGGGGACTAGCGATATACGAGCAGTACTTC.